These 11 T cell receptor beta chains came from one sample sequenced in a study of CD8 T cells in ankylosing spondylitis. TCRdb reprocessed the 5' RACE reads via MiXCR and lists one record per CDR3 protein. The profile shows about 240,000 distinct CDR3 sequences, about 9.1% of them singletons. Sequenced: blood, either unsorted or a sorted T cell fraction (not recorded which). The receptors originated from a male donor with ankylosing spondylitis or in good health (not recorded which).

The CDR3 region is CAWIPSLRAQQTYNEQFF. Written as DNA, the CDR3 is TGTGCCTGGATCCCTTCCCTCCGGGCCCAGCAAACTTACAATGAGCAGTTCTTC. The chain links TRBV30 to TRBJ2-1; D remains unclear. V dropped 4 bases and J dropped 4 bases, with 26 bases sitting between them. Germline lookup yields CDR1 GTSNPN and CDR2 SVGIG (reference sequence). CDR3 size: 18 residues.

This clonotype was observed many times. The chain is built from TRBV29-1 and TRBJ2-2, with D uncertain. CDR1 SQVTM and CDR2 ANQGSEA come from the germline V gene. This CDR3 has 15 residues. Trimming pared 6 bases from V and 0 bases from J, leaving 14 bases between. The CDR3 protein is CSVVLGRANTGELFF. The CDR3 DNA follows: TGCAGCGTGGTCTTGGGTAGAGCGAACACCGGGGAGCTGTTTTTT.

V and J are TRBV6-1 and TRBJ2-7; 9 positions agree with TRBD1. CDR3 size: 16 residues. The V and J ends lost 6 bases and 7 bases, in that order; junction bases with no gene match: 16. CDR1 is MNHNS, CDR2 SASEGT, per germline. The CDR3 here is CASSLGPRDRDGEQYF. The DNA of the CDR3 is TGTGCCAGCAGCCTCGGCCCTCGGGACAGGGATGGAGAGCAGTACTTC.

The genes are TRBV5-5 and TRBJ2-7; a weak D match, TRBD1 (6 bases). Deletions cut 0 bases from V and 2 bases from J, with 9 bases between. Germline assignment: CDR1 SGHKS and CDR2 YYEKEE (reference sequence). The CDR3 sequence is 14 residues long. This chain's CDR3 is CASSLGKGAYEQYF. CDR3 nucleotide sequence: TGTGCCAGCAGCTTGGGAAAGGGGGCCTACGAGCAGTACTTC.

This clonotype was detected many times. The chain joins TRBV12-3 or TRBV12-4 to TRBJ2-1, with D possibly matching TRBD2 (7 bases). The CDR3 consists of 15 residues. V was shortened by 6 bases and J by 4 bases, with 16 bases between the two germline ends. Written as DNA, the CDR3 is TGTGCCAGCAGCGACGGGGGGACACATTACAATGAGCAGTTCTTC. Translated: CASSDGGTHYNEQFF.

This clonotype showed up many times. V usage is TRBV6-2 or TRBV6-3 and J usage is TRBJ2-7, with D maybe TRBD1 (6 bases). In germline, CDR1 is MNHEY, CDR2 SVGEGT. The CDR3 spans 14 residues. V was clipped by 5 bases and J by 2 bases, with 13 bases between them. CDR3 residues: CASSTRTDPYEQYF. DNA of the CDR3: TGTGCCAGCAGTACCCGGACAGACCCCTACGAGCAGTACTTC.

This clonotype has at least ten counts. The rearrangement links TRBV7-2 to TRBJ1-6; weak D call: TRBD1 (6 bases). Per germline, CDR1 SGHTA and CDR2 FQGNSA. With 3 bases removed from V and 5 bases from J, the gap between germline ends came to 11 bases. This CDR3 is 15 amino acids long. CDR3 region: CASSFQGLDNSPLHF. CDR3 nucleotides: TGTGCCAGCAGCTTTCAGGGGCTGGATAATTCACCCCTCCACTTT.

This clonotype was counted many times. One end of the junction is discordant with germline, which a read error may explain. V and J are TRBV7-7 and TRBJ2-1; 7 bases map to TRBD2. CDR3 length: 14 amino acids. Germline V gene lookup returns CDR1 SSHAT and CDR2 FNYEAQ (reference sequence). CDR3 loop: CASSSGGTFNEQFF. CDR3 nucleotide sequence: TGTGCTAGCAGCTCCGGGGGGACGTTCAATGAGCAGTTCTTC.

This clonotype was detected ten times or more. This chain's CDR3 is CASSLRDNYEQYF. In DNA form, the CDR3 reads TGTGCCAGCAGTCTCCGGGACAACTACGAGCAGTACTTC. The gene calls are TRBV12-3 or TRBV12-4 and TRBJ2-7; perhaps TRBD1 as D (6 bases). The germline V and J ends were trimmed by 5 bases and 3 bases, with 11 bases remaining between them. The CDR3 consists of 13 residues.

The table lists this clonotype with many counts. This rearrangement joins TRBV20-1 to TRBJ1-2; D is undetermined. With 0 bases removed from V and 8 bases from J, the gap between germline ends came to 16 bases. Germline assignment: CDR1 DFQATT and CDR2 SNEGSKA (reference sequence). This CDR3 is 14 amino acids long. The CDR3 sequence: CSARDRTTPGGYTF. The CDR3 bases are TGCAGTGCTAGAGATAGAACAACCCCGGGCGGCTACACCTTC.

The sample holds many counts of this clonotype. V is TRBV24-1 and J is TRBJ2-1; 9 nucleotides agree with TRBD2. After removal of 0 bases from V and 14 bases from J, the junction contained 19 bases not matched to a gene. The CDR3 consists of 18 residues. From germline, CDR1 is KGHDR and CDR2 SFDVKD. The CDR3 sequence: CATSDLQRPGLAQLFEFF. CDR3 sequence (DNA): TGTGCCACCAGTGATTTGCAACGTCCGGGACTAGCCCAGTTATTCGAGTTCTTC.